The next 13 T cell receptor beta chains were all read from a single sample in a study of blood T cells in healthy people across ages. Alongside a J-beta primer mix, a sample-barcoded 5' primer served in a second PCR lasting about 7 to 12 cycles. Using its own MiXCR run on the 5' RACE reads, TCRdb lists one record per CDR3 protein. There are 1.5 million to 2 million distinct CDR3 sequences in the sample; roughly two fifths occur only once, and 20% to 25% lies in the top ten. Sequencing was done on a sample of blood. These receptors originate from a human donor in good health.

This clonotype was seen more than once but under ten times. V usage is TRBV4-3 and J usage is TRBJ2-7; a weak D match, TRBD1 (6 bases). Germline V gene sequence: CDR1 LGHNA, CDR2 YSLEER. There are 17 residues in the CDR3. The V end was cut by 1 base, the J end by 5 bases, with 21 bases between. The chain's CDR3 is CASSQGVGRTAVDEQYF. The CDR3 DNA is TGCGCCAGCAGCCAAGGCGTGGGAAGGACAGCGGTCGACGAGCAGTACTTC.

This clonotype appeared a few times. The chain is built from TRBV6-1 and TRBJ1-6; weak D call: TRBD1 (6 bases). The V gene lost 7 bases and the J gene lost 3 bases, with 10 bases spanning the gap. The CDR3 covers 14 residues. The germline gives CDR1 MNHNS, CDR2 SASEGT. The CDR3 protein is CASIQDSYNSPLHF. For the CDR3, the DNA is TGTGCCAGCATCCAGGACAGCTATAATTCACCCCTCCACTTT.

V and J are TRBV5-1 and TRBJ1-5; maybe TRBD1 (6 bases). This CDR3 has 16 residues. Between the trimmed V and J ends, which lost 2 bases and 4 bases, there was a span of 16 bases. CDR1 SGHRS and CDR2 YFSETQ come from the germline V gene. The CDR3 DNA sequence: TGCGCCAGCAGCTTCCTCCCGGGGGGCGAAAATCAGCCCCAGCATTTT. It is translated as CASSFLPGGENQPQHF.

V gene TRBV6-5 combines with J gene TRBJ2-2; TRBD2 matches 9 bases. Germline-derived CDR1 and CDR2 are MNHEY and SVGAGI. The ends lost 2 bases at V and 6 bases at J; junction bases unmatched: 4. The CDR3 totals 15 residues. CDR3 amino acids: CASSYNSGGSGELFF. For the CDR3, the DNA is TGTGCCAGCAGTTACAATAGCGGGGGATCCGGGGAGCTGTTTTTT.

The V and J genes are TRBV4-1 and TRBJ2-1; 9 bases are a match to TRBD1. CDR3 length: 16 amino acids. Germline V gives CDR1 MGHRA, CDR2 YSYEKL. After removal of 2 bases from V and 6 bases from J, the junction contained 8 bases not matched to a gene. CDR3 nucleotide sequence: TGCGCCAGCAGCCAATTTGGACAGGGGCCCATCAATGAGCAGTTCTTC. Translation: CASSQFGQGPINEQFF.

J is TRBJ2-1 and V is TRBV19; D call uncertain. V lost 0 bases and J 7 bases, leaving 13 bases between the germline ends. In germline, CDR1 is LNHDA, CDR2 SQIVND (reference sequence). The length of the CDR3 is 15 residues. The CDR3 reads CASSIDPIRLNEQFF. As DNA, the CDR3 is TGTGCCAGTAGTATAGACCCCATTCGTTTGAATGAGCAGTTCTTC.

The V gene is TRBV12-3 or TRBV12-4, the J gene TRBJ2-7; 7 bases map to TRBD2. The junction had 5 bases not matched to a gene; V was cut back by 3 bases and J by 6 bases. There are 13 residues in the CDR3. CDR3 in DNA: TGTGCCAGCAGTTTTTTGGGCGGGGGCGAGCAGTACTTC. Translated: CASSFLGGGEQYF.

This clonotype was counted between two and nine times. V is TRBV6-6 and J is TRBJ2-5; 7 nucleotides line up with TRBD1. V dropped 5 bases and J dropped 0; count of bases not matched to a gene: 3. Per the germline V gene, CDR1 is MNHNY and CDR2 is SVGAGI (reference sequence). The CDR3 sequence is 14 residues long. The CDR3 reads CASSGDRYQETQYF. CDR3 DNA: TGTGCCAGCAGTGGGGACAGATACCAAGAGACCCAGTACTTC.

A word on this clonotype: One end of the junction does not line up with germline, which may come from a read error. The rearrangement links TRBV4-2 to TRBJ1-1; 8 bases align to TRBD1. Germline CDR1 and CDR2: LGHNA and YNFKEQ. The CDR3 has 15 residues. In DNA, the CDR3 is TGTGCCAGCAGCCCGCGCCGGACAGGGACGACTGAGGCTTTCTTT. It specifies CASSPRRTGTTEAFF.

The chain couples TRBV15 to TRBJ1-2, with D hard to call. The CDR3 extends over 17 amino acids. Per germline, CDR1 LNHNV and CDR2 YYDKDF (reference sequence). V shed 0 bases and J shed 3 bases, with 17 bases lying between them. CDR3 amino acids: CATSRDVPSGRYYGYTF. Here the CDR3 DNA reads TGTGCCACCAGCAGAGATGTCCCATCAGGACGCTACTATGGCTACACCTTC.

The chain is built from TRBV29-1 and TRBJ2-7; tentatively, D is TRBD2 (6 bases). Trimming cost V 0 bases and J 7 bases, with 13 bases left between them. This CDR3 comprises 13 residues. From germline, CDR1 is SQVTM and CDR2 ANQGSEA. For the CDR3, the DNA is TGCAGCGTTGAAGAGCGGCGGGGTTGGGAGCAGTACTTC. Its protein product is CSVEERRGWEQYF.

In the case of this clonotype: Germline is not matched at one junction end, which may reflect a read error. The chain has TRBV11-2 and TRBJ2-4, with 7 bases matching TRBD2. The closer fit of TRBJ2-7 to the DNA end suggests the J call may be wrong. The CDR3 loop spans 18 amino acids. Germline V lookup: CDR1 SGHAT, CDR2 FQNNGV. CDR3 nucleotide sequence: TGTACCAGCAGCCCAGGGAGGGGTAGCGGACGCGACAACTACGAGCAGTACTTC. As protein: CTSSPGRGSGRDNYEQYF.

The chain has TRBV10-3 and TRBJ2-1, with D possibly called TRBD1 or TRBD2 (5 bases each). Germline CDR1 is ENHRY and CDR2 is SYGVKD. The V end was cut by 0 bases, the J end by 8 bases, with 17 bases between. This CDR3 spans 16 amino acids. CDR3 bases: TGTGCCATCAGTGAGTCGAGTAGGGGAGATGGCGATGAGCAGTTCTTC. Its translation: CAISESSRGDGDEQFF.